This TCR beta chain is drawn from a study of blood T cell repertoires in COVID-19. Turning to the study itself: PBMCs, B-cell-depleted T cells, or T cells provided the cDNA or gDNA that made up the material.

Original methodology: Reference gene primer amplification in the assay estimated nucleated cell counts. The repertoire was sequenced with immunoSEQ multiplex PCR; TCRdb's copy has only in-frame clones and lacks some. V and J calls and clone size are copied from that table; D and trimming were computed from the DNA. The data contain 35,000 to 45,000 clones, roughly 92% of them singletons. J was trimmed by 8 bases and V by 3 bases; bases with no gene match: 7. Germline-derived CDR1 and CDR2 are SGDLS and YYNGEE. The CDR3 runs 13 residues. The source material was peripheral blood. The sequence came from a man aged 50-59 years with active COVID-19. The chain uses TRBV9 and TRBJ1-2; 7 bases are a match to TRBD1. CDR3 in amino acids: CASSARTGGGYTF. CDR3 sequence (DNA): TGTGCCAGCAGCGCCCGGACAGGAGGGGGCTACACCTTC.